This TCR beta chain is from a study of blood T cell repertoires in COVID-19. Study at large: T cells, B-cell-depleted T cells, or PBMCs supplied cDNA or gDNA.

V gave up 6 bases and J gave up 6 bases, with 18 bases separating them. Germline lookup yields CDR1 WNHNN and CDR2 SYGVQD (reference sequence). The CDR3 length is 15 residues. Method: immunoSEQ multiplex PCR; TCRdb's copy keeps in-frame clones and lacks some. The sample consists of fewer than 150,000 clones, approximately 84% of them appearing once. Specimen: peripheral blood. The sequence came from a human donor in a cohort sampled during active COVID-19. V is TRBV10-1 and J is TRBJ2-1; D perhaps matches TRBD2 (5 bases). The DNA for the CDR3 is TGCGCCAGCAGAATACGGCGGGCCGTATTCAATGAGCAGTTCTTC. It encodes CASRIRRAVFNEQFF.